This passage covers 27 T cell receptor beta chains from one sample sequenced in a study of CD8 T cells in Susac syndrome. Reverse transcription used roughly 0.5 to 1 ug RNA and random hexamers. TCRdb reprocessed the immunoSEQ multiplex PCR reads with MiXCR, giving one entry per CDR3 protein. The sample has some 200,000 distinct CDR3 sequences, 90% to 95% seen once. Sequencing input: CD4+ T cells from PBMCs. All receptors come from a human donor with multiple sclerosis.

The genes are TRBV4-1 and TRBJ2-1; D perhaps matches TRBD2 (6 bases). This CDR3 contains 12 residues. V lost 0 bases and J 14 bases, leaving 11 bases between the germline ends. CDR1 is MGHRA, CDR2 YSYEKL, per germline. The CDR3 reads CASSQESGEEFF. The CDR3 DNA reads TGCGCCAGCAGCCAAGAGTCGGGGGAGGAGTTCTTC.

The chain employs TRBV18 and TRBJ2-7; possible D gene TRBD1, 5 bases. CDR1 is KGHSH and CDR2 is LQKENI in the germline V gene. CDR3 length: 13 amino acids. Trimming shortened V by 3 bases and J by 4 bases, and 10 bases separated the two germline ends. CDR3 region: CASSPPPGYEQYF. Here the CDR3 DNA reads TGTGCCAGCTCACCGCCCCCAGGGTACGAGCAGTACTTC.

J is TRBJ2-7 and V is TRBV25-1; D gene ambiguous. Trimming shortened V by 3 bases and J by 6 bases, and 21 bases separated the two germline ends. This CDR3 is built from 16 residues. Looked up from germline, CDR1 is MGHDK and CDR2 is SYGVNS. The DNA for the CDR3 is TGTGCCAGCAGTGACCTATCGAGAGCTGAGGTTGCCGAGCAGTACTTC. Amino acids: CASSDLSRAEVAEQYF.

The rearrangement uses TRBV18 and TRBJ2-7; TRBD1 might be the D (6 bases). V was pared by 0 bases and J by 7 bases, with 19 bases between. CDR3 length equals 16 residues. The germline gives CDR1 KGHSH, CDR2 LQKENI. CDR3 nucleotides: TGTGCCAGCTCACCACCGCCCACTCCCAGGGGTGGGGAGCAGTACTTC. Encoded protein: CASSPPPTPRGGEQYF.

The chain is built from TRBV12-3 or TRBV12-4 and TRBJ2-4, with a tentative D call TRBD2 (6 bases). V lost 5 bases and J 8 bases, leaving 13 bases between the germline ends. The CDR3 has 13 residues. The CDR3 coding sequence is TGTGCCAGCAGTCCGGGAGTAGGATACATTCAGTACTTC. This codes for CASSPGVGYIQYF.

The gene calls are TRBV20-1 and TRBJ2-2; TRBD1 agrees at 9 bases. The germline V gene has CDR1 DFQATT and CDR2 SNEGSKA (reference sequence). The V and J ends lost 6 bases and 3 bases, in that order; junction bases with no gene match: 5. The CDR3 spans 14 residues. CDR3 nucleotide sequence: TGCAGTGCCCCCCGGACAGGGGACACCGGGGAGCTGTTTTTT. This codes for CSAPRTGDTGELFF.

CDR3 nucleotide sequence: TGTGCCGTCCTACAGGGTGTAAAGGTGGATTCACCCCTCCACTTT. Protein: CAVLQGVKVDSPLHF. The chain links TRBV30 to TRBJ1-6, with D possibly being TRBD1 (6 bases). CDR3 size: 15 residues. Germline assignment: CDR1 GTSNPN and CDR2 SVGIG (reference sequence). The germline V and J ends were trimmed by 8 bases and 8 bases, with 22 bases remaining between them.

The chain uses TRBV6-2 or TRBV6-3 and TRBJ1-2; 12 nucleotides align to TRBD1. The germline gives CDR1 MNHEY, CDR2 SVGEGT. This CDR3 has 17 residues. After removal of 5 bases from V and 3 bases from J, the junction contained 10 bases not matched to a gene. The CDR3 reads CASSRPGQGAAHYGYTF. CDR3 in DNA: TGTGCCAGCAGTCGTCCGGGACAGGGGGCTGCGCACTATGGCTACACCTTC.

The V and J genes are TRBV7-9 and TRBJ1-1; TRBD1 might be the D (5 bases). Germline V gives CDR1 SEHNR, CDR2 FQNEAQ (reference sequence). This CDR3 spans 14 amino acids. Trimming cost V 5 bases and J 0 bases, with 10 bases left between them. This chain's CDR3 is CASSLDNLNTEAFF. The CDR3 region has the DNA TGTGCCAGCAGCCTGGACAACTTGAACACTGAAGCTTTCTTT. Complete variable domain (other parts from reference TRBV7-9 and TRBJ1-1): DTGVSQNPRHKITKRGQNVTFRCDPISEHNRLYWYRQTLGQGPEFLTYFQNEAQLEKSRLLSDRFSAERPKGSFSTLEIQRTEQGDSAMYLCASSLDNLNTEAFFGQGTRLTVV.

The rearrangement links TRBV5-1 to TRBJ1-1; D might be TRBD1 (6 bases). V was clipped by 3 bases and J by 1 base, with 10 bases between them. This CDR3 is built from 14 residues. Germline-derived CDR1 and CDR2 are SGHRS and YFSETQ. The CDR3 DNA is TGCGCCAGCAGCTCACAGGGTTCGAACACTGAAGCTTTCTTT. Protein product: CASSSQGSNTEAFF.

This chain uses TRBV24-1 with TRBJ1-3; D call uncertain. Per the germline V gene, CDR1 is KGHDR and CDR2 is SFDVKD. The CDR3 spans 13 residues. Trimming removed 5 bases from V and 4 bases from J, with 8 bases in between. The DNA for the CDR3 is TGTGCCACCAGTGCCTCCGGAGGAAACACCATATATTTT. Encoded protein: CATSASGGNTIYF.

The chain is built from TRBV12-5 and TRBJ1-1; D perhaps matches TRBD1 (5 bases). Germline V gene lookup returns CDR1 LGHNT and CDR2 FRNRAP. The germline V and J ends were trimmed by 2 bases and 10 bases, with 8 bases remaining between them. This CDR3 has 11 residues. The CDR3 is CASGLPGRAFF. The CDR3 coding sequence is TGTGCTAGTGGTTTGCCAGGGAGAGCTTTCTTT.

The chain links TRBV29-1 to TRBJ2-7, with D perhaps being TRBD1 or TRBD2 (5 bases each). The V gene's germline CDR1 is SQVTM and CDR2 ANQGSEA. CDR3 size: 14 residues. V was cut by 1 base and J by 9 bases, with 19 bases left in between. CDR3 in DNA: TGCAGCGTTGAAGTCCTCCGGGACGGTGACGGGCAGTACTTC. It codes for CSVEVLRDGDGQYF.

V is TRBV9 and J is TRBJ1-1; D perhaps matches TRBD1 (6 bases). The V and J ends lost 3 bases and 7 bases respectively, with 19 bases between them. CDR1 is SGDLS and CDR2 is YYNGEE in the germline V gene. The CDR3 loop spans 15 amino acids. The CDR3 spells CASSALDTQGNEAFF. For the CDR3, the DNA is TGTGCCAGCAGCGCCCTAGACACGCAGGGGAATGAAGCTTTCTTT.

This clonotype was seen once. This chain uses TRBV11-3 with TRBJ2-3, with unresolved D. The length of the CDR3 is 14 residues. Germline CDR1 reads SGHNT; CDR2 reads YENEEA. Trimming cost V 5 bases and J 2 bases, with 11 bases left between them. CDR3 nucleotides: TGTGCCAGCAGCCCTCGGGCGGCCACAGATACGCAGTATTTT. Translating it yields CASSPRAATDTQYF.

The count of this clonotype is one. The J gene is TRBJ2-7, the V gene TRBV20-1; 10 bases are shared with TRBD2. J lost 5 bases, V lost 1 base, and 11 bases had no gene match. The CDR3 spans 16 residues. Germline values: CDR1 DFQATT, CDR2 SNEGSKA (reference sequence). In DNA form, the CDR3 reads TGCAGTGCTAGAGTCCCACTAGCGGGATATTTTAACGAGCAGTACTTC. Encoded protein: CSARVPLAGYFNEQYF.

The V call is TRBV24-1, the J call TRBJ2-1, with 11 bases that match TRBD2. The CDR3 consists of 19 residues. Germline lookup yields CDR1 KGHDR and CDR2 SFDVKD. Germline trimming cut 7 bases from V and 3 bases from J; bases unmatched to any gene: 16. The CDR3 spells CATSLTAGTSGGLYNEQFF. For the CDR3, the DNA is TGTGCCACCAGCCTGACAGCGGGGACTAGCGGAGGACTCTACAATGAGCAGTTCTTC.

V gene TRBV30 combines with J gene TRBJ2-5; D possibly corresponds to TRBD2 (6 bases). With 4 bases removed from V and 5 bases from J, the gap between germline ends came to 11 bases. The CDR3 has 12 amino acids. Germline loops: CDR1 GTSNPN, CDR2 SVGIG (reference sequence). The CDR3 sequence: CAWTGVSETQYF. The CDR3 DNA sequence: TGTGCCTGGACGGGAGTCTCGGAGACCCAGTACTTC.

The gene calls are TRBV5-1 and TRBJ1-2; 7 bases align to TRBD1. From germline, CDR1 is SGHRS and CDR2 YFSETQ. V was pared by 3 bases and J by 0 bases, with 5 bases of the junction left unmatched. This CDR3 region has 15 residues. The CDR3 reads CASSSRTGTNYGYTF. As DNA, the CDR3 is TGCGCCAGCAGCTCGCGGACAGGAACTAACTATGGCTACACCTTC.

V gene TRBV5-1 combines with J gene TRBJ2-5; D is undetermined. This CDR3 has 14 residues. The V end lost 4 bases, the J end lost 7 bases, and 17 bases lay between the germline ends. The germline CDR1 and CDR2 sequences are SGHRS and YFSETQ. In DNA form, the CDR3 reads TGCGCCAGCAGCCCTGACTCCTCCCCCGGGACCCAGTACTTC. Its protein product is CASSPDSSPGTQYF.

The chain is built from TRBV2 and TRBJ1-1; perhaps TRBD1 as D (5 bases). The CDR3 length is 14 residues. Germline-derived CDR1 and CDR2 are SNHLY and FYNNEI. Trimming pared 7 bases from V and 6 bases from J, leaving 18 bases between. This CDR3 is CASIEGLRGSEAFF. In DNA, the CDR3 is TGTGCCAGCATCGAGGGTCTAAGGGGCTCTGAAGCTTTCTTT.

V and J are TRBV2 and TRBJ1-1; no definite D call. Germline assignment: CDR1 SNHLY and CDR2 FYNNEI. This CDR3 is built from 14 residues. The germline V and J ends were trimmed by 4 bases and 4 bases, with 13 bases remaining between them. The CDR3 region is CASSVQRRGTEAFF. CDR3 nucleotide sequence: TGTGCCAGCAGTGTCCAAAGGAGAGGCACTGAAGCTTTCTTT.

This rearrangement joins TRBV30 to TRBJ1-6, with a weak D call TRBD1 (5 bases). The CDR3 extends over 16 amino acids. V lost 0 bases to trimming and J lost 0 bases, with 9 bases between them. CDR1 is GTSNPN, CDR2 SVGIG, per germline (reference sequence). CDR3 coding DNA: TGTGCCTGGAGTGTATACGGGGGCTCCTATAATTCACCCCTCCACTTT. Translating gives CAWSVYGGSYNSPLHF.

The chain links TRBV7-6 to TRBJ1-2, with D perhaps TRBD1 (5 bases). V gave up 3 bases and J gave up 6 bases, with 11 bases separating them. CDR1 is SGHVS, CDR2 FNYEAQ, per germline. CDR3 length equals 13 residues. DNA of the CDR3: TGTGCCAGCAGCTTTCAGGGTATCAATGGCTACACCTTC. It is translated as CASSFQGINGYTF.

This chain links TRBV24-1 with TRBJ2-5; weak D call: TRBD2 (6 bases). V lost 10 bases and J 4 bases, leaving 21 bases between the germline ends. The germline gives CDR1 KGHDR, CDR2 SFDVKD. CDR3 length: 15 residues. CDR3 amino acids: CATAVGTQGGETQYF. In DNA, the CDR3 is TGTGCCACTGCCGTCGGGACTCAAGGTGGAGAGACCCAGTACTTC.

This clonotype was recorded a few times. In nucleotides, the CDR3 is TGTGCCAGCTCACCCGAAGAGACCCAGTACTTC. As protein: CASSPEETQYF. The J gene is TRBJ2-5, the V gene TRBV18; D unresolved. The CDR3 has 11 residues. Deletions cut 3 bases from V and 3 bases from J, with 2 bases between. CDR1 and CDR2 from the germline V gene are KGHSH and LQKENI.

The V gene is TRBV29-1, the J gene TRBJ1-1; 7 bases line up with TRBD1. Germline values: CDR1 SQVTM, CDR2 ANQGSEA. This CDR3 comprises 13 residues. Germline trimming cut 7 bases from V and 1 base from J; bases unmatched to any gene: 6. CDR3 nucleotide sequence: TGCAGCGCCCAATGGACAGGGAACACTGAAGCTTTCTTT. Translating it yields CSAQWTGNTEAFF. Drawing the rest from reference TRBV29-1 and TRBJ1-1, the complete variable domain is SAVISQKPSRDICQRGTSLTIQCQVDSQVTMMFWYRQQPGQSLTLIATANQGSEATYESGFVIDKFPISRPNLTFSTLTVSNMSPEDSSIYLCSAQWTGNTEAFFGQGTRLTVV.